The clone carrying this TCR beta chain appeared a few times. The data were obtained in a study of human T cells and chemical hapten exposure. Study at large: TCR yields differed between samples (mainly from small differences in pooled library volume).

Total RNA was isolated from unfractionated whole blood. Individual cDNA molecules had unique molecular identifiers attached to them by the library. One entry per CDR3 protein results from TCRdb running MiXCR on the reads. Of 95,000 to 150,000 distinct CDR3 sequences detected, over 7.5% appear once; the ten largest clones hold roughly 1.5%. V was cut by 5 bases and J by 6 bases, with 16 bases left in between. This CDR3 comprises 14 residues. The sequenced sample consisted of whole blood. The clonotype was recovered from a human donor in good health. Some clones in this sample may be carry-over from other donors' samples. The rearrangement joins TRBV12-3 or TRBV12-4 to TRBJ1-2; D is ambiguous. CDR3: CASSRTQVWNGYTF. The CDR3 DNA reads TGTGCCAGCAGTAGGACCCAGGTTTGGAATGGCTACACCTTC.